The 5 T cell receptor beta chains below were found in one sample sequenced in a study of blood T cells in healthy people across ages (dated by TCRdb to the mid-2010s). The method behind the library was 5' RACE. The instrument given in TCRdb is Illumina HiSeq 2500. A second PCR of about 7 to 12 cycles was performed with a sample-barcoded 5' primer and a J-beta primer mix. Clones were called with MiXCR by TCRdb after fastp trimmed the public reads at Q25, and only in-frame beta chains were retained. Every CDR3 protein is listed once, alongside the most common genes and DNA of its rows. A total of about 1.5 million distinct CDR3 sequences appear in this sample, roughly two fifths of them only once. The ten top clones hold less than 5% of the sample. What was sequenced was blood. These TCRs come from a young woman in good health.

This chain uses TRBV7-6 with TRBJ2-7; 7 bases line up with TRBD1. Germline V gives CDR1 SGHVS, CDR2 FNYEAQ. CDR3 length: 12 amino acids. V shed 4 bases, J shed 6 bases, and the junction held 3 bases outside the gene matches. CDR3 in amino acids: CASSSAGGEQYF. Written as DNA, the CDR3 is TGTGCCAGCAGCTCAGCAGGGGGCGAGCAGTACTTC. Together with reference TRBV7-6 and TRBJ2-7, the CDR3 gives the full variable domain: GAGVSQSPRYKVTKRGQDVALRCDPISGHVSLYWYRQALGQGPEFLTYFNYEAQQDKSGLPNDRFSAERPEGSISTLTIQRTEQRDSAMYRCASSSAGGEQYFGPGTRLTVT.

This chain joins TRBV20-1 and TRBJ1-6, with D maybe TRBD1 (5 bases). The germline CDR1 and CDR2 sequences are DFQATT and SNEGSKA (reference sequence). Trimming took 5 bases from V and 2 from J, leaving 13 bases between them. This CDR3 has 15 residues. CDR3 in amino acids: CSAQRRVPYNSPLHF. In nucleotides, the CDR3 is TGCAGTGCTCAGCGCAGGGTACCCTATAATTCACCCCTCCACTTT.

This chain uses TRBV6-6 with TRBJ2-5; 7 bases agree with TRBD1. Germline-derived CDR1 and CDR2 are MNHNY and SVGAGI (reference sequence). CDR3 length: 14 amino acids. V lost 5 bases and J lost 5; bases outside the gene matches: 8. The CDR3 loop reads CASSRTGTRETQYF. CDR3 coding DNA: TGTGCCAGCAGTCGGACAGGAACACGGGAGACCCAGTACTTC.

The chain uses TRBV5-5 and TRBJ1-6, with TRBD1 identical over 10 bases. CDR3 length: 16 residues. Germline V gene data show CDR1 as SGHKS and CDR2 as YYEKEE (reference sequence). Trimming removed 1 base from V and 10 bases from J; junction bases left unmatched: 8. The CDR3 here is CASSLSVGQGRSPLHF. CDR3 in DNA: TGTGCCAGCAGCTTGAGTGTGGGACAGGGGCGGTCACCCCTCCACTTT.

As regards this clonotype: This may arise from a read error, as a much more abundant clone is one base away. The V gene is TRBV6-2 or TRBV6-3, the J gene TRBJ2-1, with 11 bases fitting TRBD1. Matching the DNA end better, TRBJ2-7 makes the J call doubtful. The CDR3 length is 15 residues. Germline V CDR1 and CDR2: MNHEY, SVGEGT. CDR3 region: CASSKSGTGGCEQYF. The DNA for the CDR3 is TGTGCCAGCAGTAAATCCGGGACAGGGGGTTGCGAGCAGTACTTC.